The 32 T cell receptor beta chains reported below all come from one sample, sequenced in a study of T-cell memory formation after mild COVID-19. Using its own MiXCR run on the 5' RACE reads, TCRdb lists one record per CDR3 protein. The sample carries roughly 560,000 distinct CDR3 sequences, approximately 20% recorded once. Sequencing input: PBMCs or a T cell subset sorted from them (not recorded which). These receptors all stem from an adult woman who had mild COVID-19 (a few samples of this study predate the infection). Cell type and time point are not known.

There are many counts of this clonotype. The chain is built from TRBV25-1 and TRBJ2-7, with D maybe TRBD2 (5 bases). The CDR3 runs 15 residues. Germline CDR1 is MGHDK and CDR2 is SYGVNS. V was trimmed by 3 bases and J by 2 bases, leaving 14 bases between them. This CDR3 reads CASSEGNGGPYEQYF. The CDR3 nucleotides are TGTGCCAGCAGTGAGGGGAACGGAGGCCCCTACGAGCAGTACTTC.

This clonotype showed up just a few times. The V call is TRBV6-5, the J call TRBJ2-3, with TRBD2 matching over 8 bases. The germline CDR1 and CDR2 sequences are MNHEY and SVGAGI. The CDR3 length is 15 residues. V shed 5 bases, J shed 2 bases, and the junction held 6 bases outside the gene matches. DNA of the CDR3: TGTGCCAGCAGTCTGGAGCGGGGGATCACAGATACGCAGTATTTT. Translated, it gives CASSLERGITDTQYF.

J is TRBJ2-2 and V is TRBV27, with D maybe TRBD2 (6 bases). Trimming shortened V by 3 bases and J by 6 bases, and 14 bases separated the two germline ends. The CDR3 contains 15 residues. Germline V gives CDR1 MNHEY, CDR2 SMNVEV (reference sequence). Written as DNA, the CDR3 is TGTGCCAGCAGTTTGACTAGTGGAGCCGCCGGGGAGCTGTTTTTT. It translates to CASSLTSGAAGELFF.

In DNA form, the CDR3 reads TGTGCCACCAGCAGAGATCCGAATGAGCAGTTCTTC. Amino acid sequence: CATSRDPNEQFF. This sequence joins TRBV15 and TRBJ2-1; D gene ambiguous. The CDR3 has 12 amino acids. Trimming pared 0 bases from V and 7 bases from J, leaving 4 bases between. The germline V gene encodes CDR1 LNHNV and CDR2 YYDKDF (reference sequence). Full variable domain (missing parts from reference TRBV15 and TRBJ2-1): DAMVIQNPRYQVTQFGKPVTLSCSQTLNHNVMYWYQQKSSQAPKLLFHYYDKDFNNEADTPDNFQSRRPNTSFCFLDIRSPGLGDTAMYLCATSRDPNEQFFGPGTRLTVL.

This clonotype was recorded at least ten times. This chain links TRBV20-1 with TRBJ1-5; possible D gene TRBD1, 6 bases. The V and J ends lost 0 bases and 5 bases respectively, with 17 bases between them. CDR1 and CDR2 from the germline V gene are DFQATT and SNEGSKA (reference sequence). CDR3 length: 16 amino acids. Written as DNA, the CDR3 is TGCAGTGCTAGAGATGTTCGGGGGCCGAGGGATCAGCCCCAGCATTTT. Translated: CSARDVRGPRDQPQHF.

J is TRBJ2-5 and V is TRBV11-1; TRBD2 matches 9 bases. CDR3 length: 14 residues. Losses at the gene ends were 4 bases for V and 5 bases for J; bases not matched to a gene: 5. Germline V gene sequence: CDR1 SGHAT, CDR2 FQDESV (reference sequence). The DNA for the CDR3 is TGTGCCAGCAGCTACGGCGGGGGGGACGAGACCCAGTACTTC. This encodes CASSYGGGDETQYF.

The chain recombines TRBV11-1 with TRBJ2-1, with TRBD1 matching over 10 bases. J was trimmed by 9 bases and V by 5 bases; bases with no gene match: 10. CDR1 SGHAT and CDR2 FQDESV come from the germline V gene (reference sequence). The CDR3 runs to 15 residues. This chain's CDR3 is CASSHPGQGLSEQFF. The CDR3 nucleotides are TGTGCCAGCAGCCATCCGGGACAGGGGTTAAGTGAGCAGTTCTTC.

This clonotype has a handful of counts. J is TRBJ2-4 and V is TRBV12-3 or TRBV12-4, with TRBD1 identical over 10 bases. Losses at the gene ends were 6 bases for V and 3 bases for J; bases not matched to a gene: 5. CDR3 size: 15 residues. Here the CDR3 reads CASRGQGTGKNIQYF. The CDR3 DNA reads TGTGCCAGCAGGGGACAGGGGACGGGCAAAAACATTCAGTACTTC.

The V and J genes are TRBV9 and TRBJ2-1; TRBD2 aligns across 14 bases. The germline CDR1 and CDR2 sequences are SGDLS and YYNGEE. The V segment lost 0 bases and the J segment 5 bases; nucleotides outside the gene matches: 7. The CDR3 runs to 18 residues. CDR3 in DNA: TGTGCCAGCAGCGTAGTAGCCCGGGGACTAGCGGGGGACAATGAGCAGTTCTTC. It is translated as CASSVVARGLAGDNEQFF.

This clonotype was detected only a few times. This rearrangement joins TRBV12-3 or TRBV12-4 to TRBJ1-5, with 7 bases matching TRBD1. The CDR3 covers 16 residues. The V and J ends lost 3 bases and 3 bases, in that order; junction bases with no gene match: 8. The CDR3 loop is CASSLEGQRANQPQHF. Here the CDR3 DNA reads TGTGCCAGCAGTTTGGAGGGACAGAGGGCCAATCAGCCCCAGCATTTT.

This clonotype has more than one count but fewer than ten. This chain uses TRBV5-1 with TRBJ2-2; no clear D. This CDR3 has 17 amino acids. The V end was cut by 1 base, the J end by 7 bases, with 20 bases between. CDR1 is SGHRS, CDR2 YFSETQ, per germline. CDR3 nucleotides: TGCGCCAGCAGCTTGTGGGCGGCCTCTTTCGGCGTCGGGGAGCTGTTTTTT. This codes for CASSLWAASFGVGELFF.

This chain links TRBV5-1 with TRBJ1-5; D gene uncertain. Germline V gene lookup returns CDR1 SGHRS and CDR2 YFSETQ. This CDR3 region has 15 residues. Between the trimmed V and J ends, which lost 4 bases and 1 base, there was a span of 12 bases. The CDR3 reads CASSVWGDSNQPQHF. Written as DNA, the CDR3 is TGCGCCAGCAGCGTTTGGGGAGACAGCAATCAGCCCCAGCATTTT.

This clonotype was observed many times. This chain joins TRBV5-1 and TRBJ1-1; no reliable D call. V lost 0 bases and J lost 4, with 13 bases in between. CDR3 length equals 15 residues. Germline values: CDR1 SGHRS, CDR2 YFSETQ. CDR3 nucleotides: TGCGCCAGCAGCTTGGGTCGGGGAATGAGCACTGAAGCTTTCTTT. Its translation: CASSLGRGMSTEAFF.

This clonotype was seen more than once but under ten times. The V call is TRBV29-1, the J call TRBJ2-3; D is possibly TRBD1 (6 bases). This CDR3 is 13 amino acids long. In germline, CDR1 is SQVTM, CDR2 ANQGSEA. V gave up 7 bases and J gave up 2 bases, with 13 bases separating them. The CDR3: CSALGGTTDTQYF. The CDR3 region has the DNA TGCAGCGCCTTAGGGGGAACCACAGATACGCAGTATTTT.

V gene TRBV5-1 combines with J gene TRBJ1-1; 7 bases map to TRBD1. The germline CDR1 and CDR2 sequences are SGHRS and YFSETQ. V was clipped by 4 bases and J by 3 bases; unmatched bases: 6. The CDR3 totals 14 residues. The CDR3: CASSVGTVDTEAFF. DNA for the CDR3: TGCGCCAGCAGCGTCGGGACAGTGGACACTGAAGCTTTCTTT.

The chain has TRBV4-2 and TRBJ2-5; TRBD2 matches 14 bases. There are 17 residues in the CDR3. J lost 0 bases, V lost 6 bases, and 6 bases had no gene match. Germline lookup yields CDR1 LGHNA and CDR2 YNFKEQ. CDR3 amino acids: CASRSGLAGGNQETQYF. In DNA form, the CDR3 reads TGTGCCAGCAGAAGCGGACTAGCGGGGGGCAACCAAGAGACCCAGTACTTC.

This clonotype appeared once. V gene TRBV5-1 combines with J gene TRBJ2-3, with 8 bases aligning to TRBD1. Germline CDR1 SGHRS, CDR2 YFSETQ. The CDR3 contains 16 residues. With 4 bases clipped from V and 3 bases from J, the junction kept 10 bases outside the gene matches. For the CDR3, the DNA is TGCGCCAGCAGCCCACATTCGACAGGGGATACAGATACGCAGTATTTT. It specifies CASSPHSTGDTDTQYF.

The chain employs TRBV29-1 and TRBJ1-2; 7 bases agree with TRBD1. The CDR3 consists of 16 residues. With V trimmed by 0 bases and J by 5 bases, 12 bases remained unmatched. CDR1 SQVTM and CDR2 ANQGSEA come from the germline V gene. CDR3 nucleotide sequence: TGCAGCGTTGAAGAATGGCGACCGGGACAGTTGTATGGCTACACCTTC. It encodes CSVEEWRPGQLYGYTF.

This rearrangement joins TRBV18 to TRBJ2-7; possible D gene TRBD1, 5 bases. Germline loops: CDR1 KGHSH, CDR2 LQKENI. This CDR3 is 12 amino acids long. The V and J ends lost 11 bases and 2 bases respectively, with 13 bases between them. CDR3 coding DNA: TGTGCCGCCGGAGAAGGGGCCTACGAGCAGTACTTC. Amino acids: CAAGEGAYEQYF. Based on the CDR3 plus reference TRBV18 and TRBJ2-7, the full variable domain is NAGVMQNPRHLVRRRGQEARLRCSPMKGHSHVYWYRQLPEEGLKFMVYLQKENIIDESGMPKERFSAEFPKEGPSILRIQQVVRGDSAAYFCAAGEGAYEQYFGPGTRLTVT.

This clonotype was seen many times. V usage is TRBV7-9 and J usage is TRBJ1-1; TRBD1 might be the D (6 bases). The CDR3 is 14 residues long. V lost 5 bases and J lost 3, with 13 bases in between. In germline, CDR1 is SEHNR, CDR2 FQNEAQ (reference sequence). The CDR3 bases are TGTGCCAGCAGCACGGGGGGGGCTTACACTGAAGCTTTCTTT. It specifies CASSTGGAYTEAFF.

A few counts support this clonotype. V gene TRBV21-1 combines with J gene TRBJ2-7; the DNA was not compared with TRBD2, the D call given in the table. TRBV21-1 is noted as a pseudogene. CDR3 length: 14 amino acids. CDR3 nucleotides: TGTGCCAGCAGCAAAGTGGCTAGCGGGTACGAGCAGTACTTC. This encodes CASSKVASGYEQYF.

This clonotype was seen only a few times. The chain links TRBV5-1 to TRBJ1-1; 12 bases fit TRBD1. The germline V gene encodes CDR1 SGHRS and CDR2 YFSETQ. The CDR3 runs 17 residues. With 6 bases clipped from V and 4 bases from J, the junction kept 13 bases outside the gene matches. CDR3 region: CASNFGDRGLRITEAFF. The CDR3, as DNA: TGCGCCAGCAACTTCGGGGACAGGGGGCTTAGGATCACTGAAGCTTTCTTT.

This chain links TRBV7-9 with TRBJ2-1, with 8 bases identical to TRBD2. Germline assignment: CDR1 SEHNR and CDR2 FQNEAQ (reference sequence). V was clipped by 5 bases and J by 0 bases; unmatched bases: 3. The CDR3 loop spans 15 amino acids. The CDR3 sequence is CASSRSGNSYNEQFF. Here the CDR3 DNA reads TGTGCCAGCAGCCGTAGCGGGAACTCCTACAATGAGCAGTTCTTC.

The V and J genes are TRBV6-2 or TRBV6-3 and TRBJ2-1, with TRBD2 matching 9 bases. Per germline, CDR1 MNHEY and CDR2 SVGEGT. The V gene end was trimmed by 3 bases and the J gene end by 8 bases; junction bases not matched to a gene: 11. The CDR3 is 16 amino acids. This chain's CDR3 is CASSYVGLAGSHEQFF. In DNA, the CDR3 is TGTGCCAGCAGTTATGTGGGTCTAGCGGGGAGCCATGAGCAGTTCTTC.

The chain joins TRBV7-3 to TRBJ2-1; 7 bases line up with TRBD2. The V gene end was trimmed by 5 bases and the J gene end by 6 bases; junction bases not matched to a gene: 13. The germline gives CDR1 SGHTA, CDR2 FQGTGA. CDR3 size: 16 residues. CDR3 DNA sequence: TGTGCCAGCAGCGCCGGCCGTAGCGGGTGGGGCAATGAGCAGTTCTTC. The encoded protein is CASSAGRSGWGNEQFF.

This clonotype has only a few counts. J is TRBJ1-4 and V is TRBV9; tentatively, D is TRBD1 (5 bases). CDR1 is SGDLS, CDR2 YYNGEE, per germline. The CDR3 spans 16 residues. V was cut by 3 bases and J by 0 bases, with 12 bases left in between. In DNA form, the CDR3 reads TGTGCCAGCAGCGCGGGGGGAGGCTCAACTAATGAAAAACTGTTTTTT. Protein: CASSAGGGSTNEKLFF.

Comments on this clonotype: One junction end does not reproduce the germline sequence, and a read error may be involved. The rearrangement links TRBV10-3 to TRBJ1-1; the match to TRBD1 covers 7 bases. The CDR3 contains 15 residues. Germline lookup yields CDR1 ENHRY and CDR2 SYGVKD. The CDR3 region is CAIGSTGTVNAEAFF. CDR3 in DNA: TGTGCCATCGGCTCGACCGGGACAGTGAACGCTGAAGCTTTCTTT.

J is TRBJ1-2 and V is TRBV3-1; 8 positions match TRBD1. The CDR3 runs 14 residues. With 4 bases clipped from V and 4 bases from J, the junction kept 5 bases outside the gene matches. Per germline, CDR1 LGHDT and CDR2 YNNKEL (reference sequence). The CDR3 region has the DNA TGTGCCAGCAGCCCCGGGACAGGATTCTATGGCTACACCTTC. It specifies CASSPGTGFYGYTF.

This clonotype was picked up a small number of times. The rearrangement uses TRBV12-3 or TRBV12-4 and TRBJ1-1, with D perhaps TRBD1 (5 bases). The ends were cut back, 7 bases at V and 6 bases at J, with 18 bases in the middle. The CDR3 contains 14 residues. CDR3 protein: CASTIGTAFSEAFF. In DNA, the CDR3 is TGTGCCAGCACTATAGGGACGGCTTTCTCTGAAGCTTTCTTT.

The sample holds a few counts of this clonotype. The rearrangement joins TRBV24-1 to TRBJ1-2; D possibly corresponds to TRBD1 (5 bases). The CDR3 length is 15 residues. V lost 4 bases, J lost 2 bases, and 13 bases lay in between. Per germline, CDR1 KGHDR and CDR2 SFDVKD. The CDR3 loop reads CATSDHGGANYGYTF. The CDR3 DNA reads TGTGCCACCAGTGACCATGGAGGGGCAAACTATGGCTACACCTTC.

This clonotype was counted only a few times. V usage is TRBV2 and J usage is TRBJ2-5; possibly TRBD2 for D (6 bases). The V gene's germline CDR1 is SNHLY and CDR2 FYNNEI. The ends were cut back, 6 bases at V and 9 bases at J, with 17 bases in the middle. The CDR3 runs 13 residues. The CDR3, as DNA: TGTGCCAGCAGGACCACTAGCTCGGGGTCCCAGTACTTC. It translates to CASRTTSSGSQYF.

The chain carries TRBV29-1 and TRBJ2-3; D not certain. Germline assignment: CDR1 SQVTM and CDR2 ANQGSEA. This CDR3 contains 13 residues. With 6 bases removed from V and 0 bases from J, the gap between germline ends came to 10 bases. The DNA for the CDR3 is TGCAGCGTGCGTCCCCCGAGCACAGATACGCAGTATTTT. This codes for CSVRPPSTDTQYF.